This TCR beta chain was retrieved from a study of PD-1 blockade in classical Hodgkin lymphoma. General study results and limits: Possible causes of repertoire differences, disease activity or prior therapy, remain undefined. Compared with healthy donors, newly diagnosed patients reportedly showed lower baseline TCR diversity.

This clone came up once. Its target is unknown. As to time point: newly diagnosed, previously untreated cHL patient sample. Serving as comparison were PBMCs from newly diagnosed, untreated classical Hodgkin lymphoma, which were sequenced alongside the relapsed/refractory trial patients. CDR1 and CDR2 from the germline V gene are SNHLY and FYNNEI. This CDR3 has 14 amino acids. V lost 6 bases, J lost 4 bases, and 15 bases lay in between. Profiled with immunoSEQ multiplex PCR; TCRdb holds only in-frame clones, not every one. This repertoire shows roughly 68,000 clones, about 93% found once; its top ten account for 2% to 3%.

Source material: peripheral blood mononuclear cells (PBMCs). This clonotype was sampled from a human donor with classical Hodgkin lymphoma. This chain uses TRBV2 with TRBJ1-1; a weak D match, TRBD1 (6 bases). Written as DNA, the CDR3 is TGTGCCAGCAGGGTCTACAGGGAGGGCACTGAAGCTTTCTTT. This codes for CASRVYREGTEAFF.